This T cell receptor beta chain emerged from a study of cytomegalovirus exposure and HLA in healthy donors. Study results and caveats: The tendency of first-cohort TCR clusters to co-occur in the roughly 130 validation repertoires was the finding of a later analysis. Reported performance of the classifier showed diagnosis of cytomegalovirus status with high specificity and sensitivity. In vitro checks showed that three CMV-associated chains really do target CMV antigens.

From the 120-subject validation cohort, which was separate from the roughly 610-subject first cohort, the donors were drawn. A remark on this clone: Its antigen remains unknown.

Using immunoSEQ multiplex PCR, the repertoire was profiled, and TCRdb retains in-frame clones only, with some absent. The table lists tens of thousands of clones, 80% to 95% of them singletons. Sequencing was done on a sample of PBMCs. The TCR sequence derives from a woman under 30 in good health and CMV-seronegative.

The CDR3 loop is CASSPTAAGGYNEQFF. The CDR3 bases are TGTGCCAGCAGCCCGACGGCTGCGGGAGGGTACAATGAGCAGTTCTTC. V gene TRBV11-3 combines with J gene TRBJ2-1, with TRBD2 matching over 9 bases. The CDR3 is 16 amino acids. Germline CDR1 SGHNT, CDR2 YENEEA. V shed 5 bases, J shed 4 bases, and the junction held 9 bases outside the gene matches.